A single sample is the source of the 9 T cell receptor beta chains below, sequenced in a study of vaccination and CD4 T cells after COVID-19. Time point specified: late sampling 161 to 241 days after vaccination in a few convalescent patients. The treatment: approximately nine-day PBMC culture with coronavirus spike peptide pools or control peptides (ViraFEST assay). Sequence data for DNA of cultured CD4+ T cells were generated by the Oncomine TCR Beta short-read assay. Each CDR3 protein is one row after TCRdb ran MiXCR on the PCR reads. Among some 17,000 distinct CDR3 sequences listed, under 55% were seen once. No cognate antigen is known for these TCRs. Here the sequenced sample was CD4+ T cells from blood, cultured in vitro, taken about 7 months after SARS-CoV-2 vaccination. These receptors were obtained from a human donor who had recovered from COVID-19.

In its sample, this clonotype was seen a few times. The gene calls are TRBV29-1 and TRBJ2-5; TRBD2 matches at 11 bases. Germline CDR1 is SQVTM and CDR2 is ANQGSEA. This CDR3 has 12 amino acids. After removal of 7 bases from V and 4 bases from J, the junction contained 2 bases not matched to a gene. CDR3 DNA: TGCAGCGGGCTAGCGGGAGGAGAGACCCAGTACTTC. Amino acid sequence: CSGLAGGETQYF.

The chain joins TRBV5-1 to TRBJ2-5, with 7 positions matching TRBD2. CDR1 SGHRS and CDR2 YFSETQ come from the germline V gene. CDR3 length equals 16 residues. V lost 0 bases, J lost 0 bases, and 5 bases stayed unmatched. The DNA for the CDR3 is TGCGCCAGCAGCTTGGCCGGGGGGACCTACCAAGAGACCCAGTACTTC. This codes for CASSLAGGTYQETQYF.

The V gene is TRBV10-3, the J gene TRBJ2-1; 12 bases match TRBD2. CDR1 and CDR2 from the germline V gene are ENHRY and SYGVKD. Trimming at V came to 6 bases and at J to 6 bases, leaving 6 bases not matched to a gene. The CDR3 has 15 amino acids. The CDR3 spells CAIRETSGGSNEQFF. CDR3 nucleotide sequence: TGTGCCATCAGGGAAACTAGCGGGGGGTCCAATGAGCAGTTCTTC.

The chain couples TRBV28 to TRBJ1-1, with unresolved D. Germline CDR1 MDHEN, CDR2 SYDVKM. This CDR3 comprises 14 residues. The V end lost 7 bases, the J end lost 2 bases, and 14 bases lay between the germline ends. The CDR3 region is CASMVGYRNTEAFF. The CDR3 nucleotides are TGTGCCAGCATGGTGGGGTACCGAAACACTGAAGCTTTCTTT.

J is TRBJ2-1 and V is TRBV20-1; possible D gene TRBD1, 5 bases. The germline V and J ends were trimmed by 6 bases and 0 bases, with 15 bases remaining between them. The CDR3 is made up of 15 amino acids. Germline values: CDR1 DFQATT, CDR2 SNEGSKA (reference sequence). The CDR3 nucleotides read TGCAGTGCCAAAAGCCAGGGTAGCTCCTACAATGAGCAGTTCTTC. Protein: CSAKSQGSSYNEQFF.

This clonotype showed up just a few times. The chain has TRBV27 and TRBJ2-1, with 8 bases matching TRBD2. J was trimmed by 0 bases and V by 5 bases; bases with no gene match: 12. The CDR3 consists of 18 residues. Germline V CDR1 and CDR2: MNHEY, SMNVEV (reference sequence). The CDR3 spells CASSKRGSSRSSYNEQFF. In DNA, the CDR3 is TGTGCCAGCAGTAAGCGGGGGTCTAGCAGGAGCTCCTACAATGAGCAGTTCTTC.

The chain links TRBV7-8 to TRBJ1-1; TRBD1 agrees at 7 bases. Germline CDR1 and CDR2: SGHVS and FQNEAQ. Unmatched junction bases numbered 6, after V lost 2 bases and J lost 6 bases. CDR3 length: 14 residues. CDR3 protein: CASSLLTGVAEAFF. DNA for the CDR3: TGTGCCAGCAGCTTATTAACAGGGGTCGCTGAAGCTTTCTTT.

This clonotype was seen more than once but under ten times. The chain is built from TRBV7-9 and TRBJ1-2; D uncertain. Trimming removed 2 bases from V and 7 bases from J, with 14 bases in between. The germline gives CDR1 SEHNR, CDR2 FQNEAQ (reference sequence). This CDR3 comprises 14 residues. For the CDR3, the DNA is TGTGCCAGCAGCTTACCAGGATATACGGTTGGCTACACCTTC. Its translation: CASSLPGYTVGYTF.

There are a few counts of this clonotype. This chain connects TRBV6-5 to TRBJ1-2; D is undetermined. CDR1 and CDR2 (germline): MNHEY, SVGAGI. The CDR3 totals 13 residues. Trimming left V 0 bases short and J 2 bases short, with 4 bases between. Here the CDR3 reads CASSYSDNYGYTF. DNA of the CDR3: TGTGCCAGCAGTTACTCTGACAACTATGGCTACACCTTC.